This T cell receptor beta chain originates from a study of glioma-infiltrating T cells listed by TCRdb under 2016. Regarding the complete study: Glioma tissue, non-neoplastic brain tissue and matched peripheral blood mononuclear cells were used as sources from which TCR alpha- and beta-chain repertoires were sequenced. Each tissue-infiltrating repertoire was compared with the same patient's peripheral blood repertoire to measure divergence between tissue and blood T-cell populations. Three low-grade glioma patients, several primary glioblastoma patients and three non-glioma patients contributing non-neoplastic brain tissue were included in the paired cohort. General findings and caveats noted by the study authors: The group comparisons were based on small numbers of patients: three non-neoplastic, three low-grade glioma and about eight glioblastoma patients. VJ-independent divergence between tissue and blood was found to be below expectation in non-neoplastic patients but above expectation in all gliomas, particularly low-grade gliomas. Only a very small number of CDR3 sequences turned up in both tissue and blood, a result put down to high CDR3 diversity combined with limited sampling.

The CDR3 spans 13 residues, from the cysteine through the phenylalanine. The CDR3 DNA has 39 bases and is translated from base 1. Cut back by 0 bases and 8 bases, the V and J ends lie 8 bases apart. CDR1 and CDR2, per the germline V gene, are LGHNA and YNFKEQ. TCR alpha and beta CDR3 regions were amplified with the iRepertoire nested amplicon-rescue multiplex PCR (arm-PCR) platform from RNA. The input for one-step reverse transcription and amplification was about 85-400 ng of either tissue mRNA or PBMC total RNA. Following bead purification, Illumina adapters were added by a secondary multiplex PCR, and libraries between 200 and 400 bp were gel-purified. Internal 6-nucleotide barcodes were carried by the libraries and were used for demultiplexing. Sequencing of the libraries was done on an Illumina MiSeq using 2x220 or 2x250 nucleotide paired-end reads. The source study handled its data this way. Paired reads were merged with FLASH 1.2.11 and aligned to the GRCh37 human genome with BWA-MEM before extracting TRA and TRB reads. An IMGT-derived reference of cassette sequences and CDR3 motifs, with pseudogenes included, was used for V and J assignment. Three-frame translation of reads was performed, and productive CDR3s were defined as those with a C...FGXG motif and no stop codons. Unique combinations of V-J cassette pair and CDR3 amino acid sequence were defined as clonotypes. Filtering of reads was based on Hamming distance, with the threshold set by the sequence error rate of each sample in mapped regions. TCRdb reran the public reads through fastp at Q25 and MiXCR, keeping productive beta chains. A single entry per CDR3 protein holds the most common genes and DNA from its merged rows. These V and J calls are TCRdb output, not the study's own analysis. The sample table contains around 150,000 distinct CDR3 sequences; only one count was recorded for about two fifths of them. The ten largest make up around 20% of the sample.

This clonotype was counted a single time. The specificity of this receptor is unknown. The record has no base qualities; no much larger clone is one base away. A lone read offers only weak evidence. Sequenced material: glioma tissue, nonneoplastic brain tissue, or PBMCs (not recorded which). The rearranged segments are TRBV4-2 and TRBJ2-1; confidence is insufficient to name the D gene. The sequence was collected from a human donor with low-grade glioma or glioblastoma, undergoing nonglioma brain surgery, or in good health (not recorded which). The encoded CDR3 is CASSQDSWDEQFF. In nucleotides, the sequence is TGTGCCAGCAGCCAAGATAGTTGGGATGAGCAGTTCTTC.